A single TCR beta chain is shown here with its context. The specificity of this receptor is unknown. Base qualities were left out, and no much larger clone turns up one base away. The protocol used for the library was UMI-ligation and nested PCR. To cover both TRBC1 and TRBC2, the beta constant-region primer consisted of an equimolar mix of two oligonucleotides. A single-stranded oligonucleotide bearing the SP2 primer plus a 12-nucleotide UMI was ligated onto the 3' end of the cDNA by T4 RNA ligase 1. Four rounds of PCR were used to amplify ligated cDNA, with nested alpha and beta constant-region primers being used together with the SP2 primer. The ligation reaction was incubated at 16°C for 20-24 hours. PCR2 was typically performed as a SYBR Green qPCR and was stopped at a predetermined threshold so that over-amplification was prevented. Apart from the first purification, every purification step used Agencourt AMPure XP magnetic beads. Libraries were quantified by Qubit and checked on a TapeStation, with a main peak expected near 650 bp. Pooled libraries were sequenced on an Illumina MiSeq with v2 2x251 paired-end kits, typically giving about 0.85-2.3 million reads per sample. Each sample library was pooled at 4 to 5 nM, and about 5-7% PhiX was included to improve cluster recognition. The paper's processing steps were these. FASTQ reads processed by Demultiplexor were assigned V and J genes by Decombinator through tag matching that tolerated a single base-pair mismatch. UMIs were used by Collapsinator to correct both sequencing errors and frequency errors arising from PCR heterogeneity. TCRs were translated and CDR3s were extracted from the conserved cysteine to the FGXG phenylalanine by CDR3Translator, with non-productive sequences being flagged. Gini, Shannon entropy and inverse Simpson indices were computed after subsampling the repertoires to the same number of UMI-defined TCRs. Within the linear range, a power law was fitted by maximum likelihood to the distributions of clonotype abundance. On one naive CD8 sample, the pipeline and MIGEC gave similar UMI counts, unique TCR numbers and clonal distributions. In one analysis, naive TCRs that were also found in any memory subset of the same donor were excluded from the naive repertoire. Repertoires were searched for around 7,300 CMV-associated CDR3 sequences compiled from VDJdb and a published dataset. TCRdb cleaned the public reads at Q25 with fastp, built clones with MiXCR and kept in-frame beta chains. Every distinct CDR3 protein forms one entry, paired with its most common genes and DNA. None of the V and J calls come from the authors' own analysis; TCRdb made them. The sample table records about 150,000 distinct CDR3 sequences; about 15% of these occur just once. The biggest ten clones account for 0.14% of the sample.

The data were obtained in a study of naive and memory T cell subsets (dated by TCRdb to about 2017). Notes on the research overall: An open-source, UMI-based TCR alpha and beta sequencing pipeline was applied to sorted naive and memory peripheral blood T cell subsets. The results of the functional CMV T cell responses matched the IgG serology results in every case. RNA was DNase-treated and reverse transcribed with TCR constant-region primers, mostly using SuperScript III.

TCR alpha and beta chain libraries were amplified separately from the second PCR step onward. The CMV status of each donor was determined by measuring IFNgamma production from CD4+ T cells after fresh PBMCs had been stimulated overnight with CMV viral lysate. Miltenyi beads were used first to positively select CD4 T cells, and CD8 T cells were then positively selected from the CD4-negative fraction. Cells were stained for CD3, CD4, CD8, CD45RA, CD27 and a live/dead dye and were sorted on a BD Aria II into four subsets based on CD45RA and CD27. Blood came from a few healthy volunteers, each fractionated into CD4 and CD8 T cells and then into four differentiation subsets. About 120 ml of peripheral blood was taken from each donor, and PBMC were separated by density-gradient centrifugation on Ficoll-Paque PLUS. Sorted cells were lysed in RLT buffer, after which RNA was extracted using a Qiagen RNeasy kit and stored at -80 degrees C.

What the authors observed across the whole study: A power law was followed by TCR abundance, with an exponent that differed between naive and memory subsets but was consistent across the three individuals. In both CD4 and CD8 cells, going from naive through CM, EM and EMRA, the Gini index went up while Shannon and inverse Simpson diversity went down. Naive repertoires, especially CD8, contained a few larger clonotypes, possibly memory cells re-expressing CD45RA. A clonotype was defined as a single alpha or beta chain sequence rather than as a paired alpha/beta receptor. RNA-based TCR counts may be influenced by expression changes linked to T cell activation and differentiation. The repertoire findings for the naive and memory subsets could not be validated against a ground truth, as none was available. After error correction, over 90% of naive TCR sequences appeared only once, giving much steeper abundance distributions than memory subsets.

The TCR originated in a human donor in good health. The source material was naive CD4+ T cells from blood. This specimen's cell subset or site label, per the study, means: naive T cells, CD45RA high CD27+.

The nucleotide sequence is given as TGCGCCAGCAGCCAAGATGCGGGACTAGCGGGAACCGAGCAGTTCTTC. It encodes CASSQDAGLAGTEQFF. The chain is encoded by TRBV4-1 joined to TRBJ2-1, with 13 central nucleotides matching TRBD2. The CDR3 runs 16 amino acids, cysteine and phenylalanine included. Only the CDR3 DNA is retained, 48 bases long and in frame from the first base. CDR1 and CDR2 are read off the germline V gene as MGHRA and YSYEKL. V is cut back by 0 bases and J by 10 bases, with 6 bases in the junction unmatched.